This T cell receptor beta chain was sequenced in a study of cytomegalovirus exposure and HLA in healthy donors. Study-level points and caveats: Cytomegalovirus-associated status was assigned to some 180 TCR beta chains.

Produced via immunoSEQ multiplex PCR; TCRdb's table is partial and in-frame only. Of fewer than 90,000 clones in the sample, approximately 84% were seen once. This clone turned up a few times. Its specificity is unknown. V lost 8 bases to trimming and J lost 2 bases; unmatched junction nucleotides: 3. CDR3 length: 13 residues. In germline, CDR1 is MDHEN, CDR2 SYDVKM. Material for sequencing was PBMCs. The chain employs TRBV28 and TRBJ1-5; 7 bases line up with TRBD1. This receptor was obtained from a woman in her late teens or twenties in good health and CMV-seropositive. The CDR3 loop reads CASLTGGNQPQHF. CDR3 nucleotide sequence: TGTGCCAGCCTTACAGGGGGCAATCAGCCCCAGCATTTT.